The clone carrying this TCR beta chain has just a few counts. Its antigen is still unknown. These data belong to a study of T cells after yellow fever vaccination. Study-level information: SMART-Seq v4 Ultra Low Input prepared the low-cell-number fractions. Whole-study findings and limits: It was a small share of clonotypes that appeared in both CD4 and CD8 compartments. Primary-vaccination clones mostly resurfaced post-booster (nearly 97% CD4, roughly 90% CD8).

UMIs and a universal primer site were added when TCR cDNA was made by 5'RACE template switching. TCRdb called the 5' RACE reads again in MiXCR, with one record for every CDR3 protein. The sample carries roughly 62,000 distinct CDR3 sequences, more than 5.5% recorded once. CDR3 length: 14 amino acids. V dropped 6 bases and J dropped 6 bases, with 17 bases sitting between them. The germline gives CDR1 MNHEY, CDR2 SVGEGT. The V gene is TRBV6-2 or TRBV6-3, the J gene TRBJ1-2, with D unresolved. Sample: CD8+ T cells sorted from PBMCs, taken on the day of the first yellow fever vaccination. The receptor was derived from a man aged 18 to 29 who received the YFV17D yellow fever vaccine. The CDR3 sequence: CASSLQWQLDGYTF. CDR3 coding DNA: TGTGCCAGCAGCCTCCAGTGGCAACTGGATGGCTACACCTTC.